Shown below are 24 T cell receptor beta chains from a single sample sequenced in a study of blood T cell repertoires in COVID-19. Only in-frame clones appear in the TCRdb table, and some are missing; sequencing was by immunoSEQ multiplex PCR. The table lists 180,000 or so clones, approximately 89% of them singletons. Sequencing was performed on peripheral blood. The receptor set was obtained from a man aged 40-55 years with active or convalescent COVID-19.

The rearrangement uses TRBV7-2 and TRBJ1-2; no firm D call. With 5 bases removed from V and 4 bases from J, the gap between germline ends came to 17 bases. Looked up from germline, CDR1 is SGHTA and CDR2 is FQGNSA. CDR3 length equals 15 residues. The CDR3 sequence is CASSPGPGDGYGYTF. CDR3 DNA: TGTGCCAGCAGCCCCGGACCGGGAGACGGCTATGGCTACACCTTC.

The chain employs TRBV7-3 and TRBJ1-2; D uncertain. Deletions cut 1 base from V and 7 bases from J, with 10 bases between. This CDR3 is 13 amino acids long. Germline V lookup: CDR1 SGHTA, CDR2 FQGTGA. The CDR3 coding sequence is TGTGCCAGCAGCTTAAACGCTGGAGGTGGCTACACCTTC. This encodes CASSLNAGGGYTF.

This sequence joins TRBV16 and TRBJ1-1, with D possibly TRBD1 on 5 matching bases. CDR1 is KGHSY and CDR2 is FQNENV in the germline V gene. V shed 2 bases and J shed 11 bases, with 24 bases lying between them. The CDR3 length is 16 residues. The CDR3 DNA is TGTGCCAGCAGCCAAGAATCGGCAATCCCCCAGGGTCTGGCTTTCTTT. Translated, it gives CASSQESAIPQGLAFF. The full variable domain, its missing parts supplied by reference TRBV16 and TRBJ1-1, is GEEVAQTPKHLVRGEGQKAKLYCAPIKGHSYVFWYQQVLKNEFKFLISFQNENVFDETGMPKERFSAKCLPNSPCSLEIQATKLEDSAVYFCASSQESAIPQGLAFFGQGTRLTVV.

V and J are TRBV28 and TRBJ2-7, with 7 positions matching TRBD1. This CDR3 spans 14 amino acids. Trimming removed 6 bases from V and 4 bases from J; junction bases left unmatched: 9. Per the germline V gene, CDR1 is MDHEN and CDR2 is SYDVKM. This chain's CDR3 is CASRRSGTAYEQYF. CDR3 DNA: TGTGCCAGCAGGCGATCCGGGACAGCTTACGAGCAGTACTTC.

The CDR3 spells CASVTGAGELFF. The CDR3 region has the DNA TGCGCCAGCGTAACAGGGGCCGGGGAGCTGTTTTTT. V gene TRBV10-2 combines with J gene TRBJ2-2; 7 bases are a match to TRBD1. J was trimmed by 6 bases and V by 8 bases; bases with no gene match: 3. CDR1 is WSHSY, CDR2 SAAADI, per germline. The CDR3 has 12 residues.

V is TRBV11-1 and J is TRBJ2-3; perhaps TRBD2 as D (6 bases). V was pared by 5 bases and J by 4 bases, with 16 bases between. The CDR3 has 15 residues. CDR1 SGHAT and CDR2 FQDESV come from the germline V gene (reference sequence). The CDR3 here is CASSPRLVSSDTQYF. The CDR3 coding sequence is TGTGCCAGCAGCCCCCGACTAGTTTCGTCAGATACGCAGTATTTT.

The gene calls are TRBV27 and TRBJ2-6; D gene unclear. This CDR3 has 15 amino acids. Germline CDR1 MNHEY, CDR2 SMNVEV (reference sequence). The ends were cut back, 5 bases at V and 1 base at J, with 9 bases in the middle. CDR3 DNA: TGTGCCAGCAGTCGGCAGGCTTCTGGGGCCAACGTCCTGACTTTC. Its protein product is CASSRQASGANVLTF.

The chain couples TRBV15 to TRBJ2-1; 8 positions match TRBD2. The V segment lost 5 bases and the J segment 5 bases; nucleotides outside the gene matches: 8. The CDR3 is made up of 15 amino acids. Germline V gives CDR1 LNHNV, CDR2 YYDKDF (reference sequence). The CDR3 is CATSFYSGADNEQFF. The CDR3 nucleotides read TGTGCCACCAGCTTCTATAGCGGGGCCGACAATGAGCAGTTCTTC.

V and J are TRBV11-2 and TRBJ1-1, with D unresolved. V was shortened by 3 bases and J by 2 bases, with 7 bases between the two germline ends. Per germline, CDR1 SGHAT and CDR2 FQNNGV. CDR3 size: 13 residues. The CDR3 nucleotides are TGTGCCAGCAGCTTTGGAGCAAACACTGAAGCTTTCTTT. This encodes CASSFGANTEAFF.

The J gene is TRBJ2-2, the V gene TRBV11-3; a possible D gene is TRBD1 (6 bases). V lost 1 base and J 4 bases, leaving 10 bases between the germline ends. The V gene's germline CDR1 is SGHNT and CDR2 YENEEA. The length of the CDR3 is 15 residues. CDR3 sequence reads: CASSLGGPSTGELFF. CDR3 sequence (DNA): TGTGCCAGCAGCTTAGGGGGGCCGAGCACCGGGGAGCTGTTTTTT.

The chain employs TRBV4-3 and TRBJ2-3; the match to TRBD1 covers 10 bases. Germline CDR1 LGHNA, CDR2 YSLEER. V gave up 1 base and J gave up 2 bases; unmatched junction bases: 0. This CDR3 contains 15 residues. CDR3 bases: TGCGCCAGCAGCCAAGGACAGGGGGCCACAGATACGCAGTATTTT. It specifies CASSQGQGATDTQYF.

The chain uses TRBV6-1 and TRBJ2-3; 9 bases align to TRBD2. Trimming cost V 4 bases and J 11 bases; bases outside gene matches: 19. Germline assignment: CDR1 MNHNS and CDR2 SASEGT. CDR3 length equals 17 residues. CDR3 sequence (DNA): TGTGCCAGCAGTGCCCTGGGCGGGAGCGGGGGGCCCGGCGGGCAGTATTTT. Protein product: CASSALGGSGGPGGQYF.

This chain uses TRBV9 with TRBJ1-1; tentatively, D is TRBD1 (6 bases). The CDR3 totals 14 residues. Germline V gene data show CDR1 as SGDLS and CDR2 as YYNGEE. Between the trimmed V and J ends, which lost 0 bases and 5 bases, there was a span of 11 bases. CDR3 region: CASSVAGGHTEAFF. Written as DNA, the CDR3 is TGTGCCAGCAGCGTAGCGGGGGGGCATACTGAAGCTTTCTTT.

The J gene is TRBJ1-1, the V gene TRBV6-6, with TRBD1 as a possible D gene (5 bases). The CDR3 covers 15 residues. The germline V and J ends were trimmed by 0 bases and 5 bases, with 13 bases remaining between them. Germline V gene lookup returns CDR1 MNHNY and CDR2 SVGAGI (reference sequence). CDR3 coding DNA: TGTGCCAGCAGTTACTCCAGGGCGATAAAGACTGAAGCTTTCTTT. It is translated as CASSYSRAIKTEAFF.

Many counts were recorded for this clone. The rearrangement uses TRBV10-2 and TRBJ1-5, with TRBD1 matching over 9 bases. CDR1 and CDR2 (germline): WSHSY, SAAADI. The CDR3 spans 16 residues. The trim removed 3 bases at V and 3 bases at J, leaving 6 bases unmatched. CDR3 region: CASSDKQGAVNQPQHF. The CDR3 DNA sequence: TGCGCCAGCAGTGACAAACAGGGGGCCGTCAATCAGCCCCAGCATTTT.

The V gene is TRBV6-5, the J gene TRBJ1-2; 7 bases agree with TRBD1. J was trimmed by 8 bases and V by 2 bases; bases with no gene match: 8. This CDR3 is 14 amino acids long. Germline V lookup: CDR1 MNHEY, CDR2 SVGAGI. The CDR3 reads CASSYRGQRDGYTF. The CDR3 nucleotides read TGTGCCAGCAGTTACCGGGGACAGCGCGACGGCTACACCTTC.

The chain recombines TRBV7-2 with TRBJ1-5; 9 positions agree with TRBD1. CDR1 SGHTA and CDR2 FQGNSA come from the germline V gene. V gave up 1 base and J gave up 2 bases; unmatched junction bases: 3. The CDR3 runs to 16 residues. CDR3 nucleotides: TGTGCCAGCAGCTTAGGGGGACAGGGTGGCAATCAGCCCCAGCATTTT. Translating gives CASSLGGQGGNQPQHF.

The chain joins TRBV9 to TRBJ1-1; possibly TRBD1 for D (6 bases). Trimming pared 4 bases from V and 6 bases from J, leaving 13 bases between. The CDR3 covers 13 residues. CDR1 SGDLS and CDR2 YYNGEE come from the germline V gene. The CDR3 DNA reads as TGTGCCAGCAGCCCAGGGGCTGGCCCTGAAGCTTTCTTT. Translating gives CASSPGAGPEAFF.

The chain uses TRBV3-1 (or the pseudogene TRBV3-2) and TRBJ2-3, with 8 bases that match TRBD2. The trim removed 2 bases at V and 1 base at J, leaving 11 bases unmatched. The length of the CDR3 is 18 residues. Germline loops: CDR1 LGHDT, CDR2 YNNKEL (reference sequence). The CDR3 loop is CASSQQVRFGRGTDTQYF. CDR3 coding DNA: TGTGCCAGCAGCCAACAGGTCAGGTTCGGGAGGGGCACAGATACGCAGTATTTT.

The chain links TRBV6-8 to TRBJ2-5; 9 bases match TRBD1. Per germline, CDR1 MNHGY and CDR2 SAAAGT. V was pared by 5 bases and J by 5 bases, with 15 bases of the junction left unmatched. The CDR3 runs to 17 residues. The CDR3 sequence is CASSHRPGTGRLETQYF. CDR3 coding DNA: TGTGCCAGCAGTCATCGACCTGGGACAGGGCGGTTGGAGACCCAGTACTTC.

J is TRBJ1-2 and V is TRBV28; no definite D call. The germline V gene has CDR1 MDHEN and CDR2 SYDVKM. The CDR3 extends over 13 amino acids. V gave up 7 bases and J gave up 0 bases, with 9 bases separating them. The CDR3 DNA sequence: TGTGCCAGCACCCCCCGGGCTAACTATGGCTACACCTTC. Protein product: CASTPRANYGYTF.

The V gene is TRBV30, the J gene TRBJ2-1, with D perhaps matching TRBD2 (5 bases). The CDR3 is 13 amino acids. V gave up 0 bases and J gave up 8 bases, with 11 bases separating them. Germline lookup yields CDR1 GTSNPN and CDR2 SVGIG (reference sequence). CDR3 loop: CAWSVARVDEQFF. The DNA for the CDR3 is TGTGCCTGGAGTGTAGCGAGGGTCGATGAGCAGTTCTTC.

This chain connects TRBV11-2 to TRBJ2-1; 11 nucleotides line up with TRBD2. The CDR3 runs to 14 residues. CDR1 is SGHAT and CDR2 is FQNNGV in the germline V gene. Trimming cost V 6 bases and J 4 bases; bases outside gene matches: 2. The CDR3 region is CASRTSGEYNEQFF. The DNA of the CDR3 is TGTGCCAGCAGGACTAGCGGGGAGTACAATGAGCAGTTCTTC.

The genes are TRBV11-2 and TRBJ2-7; TRBD1 might be the D (6 bases). Germline assignment: CDR1 SGHAT and CDR2 FQNNGV. The CDR3 is 14 amino acids. V was cut by 4 bases and J by 5 bases, with 15 bases left in between. The CDR3: CASSSQQGRDEQYF. In nucleotides, the CDR3 is TGTGCCAGCAGCTCACAACAGGGTCGCGACGAGCAGTACTTC.